These 22 T cell receptor beta chains came from one sample sequenced in a study of cytomegalovirus exposure and HLA in healthy donors. PCR primers comprised 60 Vbeta and 13 Jbeta primers. TCRdb's copy holds only in-frame clones and misses some; the assay was immunoSEQ multiplex PCR. Of 150,000 to 200,000 clones in the sample, 70% to 80% were seen once. Sequenced: PBMCs. These receptor sequences come from a woman between 45 and 60 years old in good health and CMV-seronegative.

The chain couples TRBV11-3 to TRBJ1-1, with D possibly matching TRBD1 (5 bases). Trimming took 3 bases from V and 0 from J, leaving 8 bases between them. Germline V gene lookup returns CDR1 SGHNT and CDR2 YENEEA. The CDR3 totals 14 residues. In DNA, the CDR3 is TGTGCCAGCAGCTTGAACAGGTTGAACACTGAAGCTTTCTTT. Translated: CASSLNRLNTEAFF. Full variable domain (remainder filled in from reference TRBV11-3 and TRBJ1-1): EAGVVQSPRYKIIEKKQPVAFWCNPISGHNTLYWYLQNLGQGPELLIRYENEEAVDDSQLPKDRFSAERLKGVDSTLKIQPAELGDSAVYLCASSLNRLNTEAFFGQGTRLTVV.

The chain couples TRBV19 to TRBJ2-7; D perhaps matches TRBD1 (6 bases). V lost 4 bases, J lost 3 bases, and 16 bases lay in between. CDR1 is LNHDA and CDR2 is SQIVND in the germline V gene (reference sequence). The CDR3 runs to 15 residues. The CDR3: CASSTEAGQSYEQYF. The CDR3 DNA reads as TGTGCCAGTAGTACAGAGGCCGGACAGAGCTACGAGCAGTACTTC.

J is TRBJ1-2 and V is TRBV29-1, with D unresolved. The CDR3 runs to 9 residues. The germline V and J ends were trimmed by 3 bases and 7 bases, with 3 bases remaining between them. Germline CDR1 SQVTM, CDR2 ANQGSEA. CDR3 region: CSVDRGYTF. For the CDR3, the DNA is TGCAGCGTTGATCGTGGCTACACCTTC.

The CDR3 DNA follows: TGTGCCAGCAGCTTCCCTAAAACAGGGGACACTGAAGCTTTCTTT. It specifies CASSFPKTGDTEAFF. The chain is built from TRBV7-2 and TRBJ1-1, with 7 bases that match TRBD1. CDR3 length: 15 residues. Trimming at V came to 3 bases and at J to 3 bases, leaving 7 bases not matched to a gene. CDR1 is SGHTA, CDR2 FQGNSA, per germline.

The CDR3 sequence is CASSFTPLAGGPSSTDTQYF. In DNA, the CDR3 is TGCGCCAGCAGCTTTACCCCCCTAGCGGGGGGCCCTTCTAGCACAGATACGCAGTATTTT. The rearrangement uses TRBV5-1 and TRBJ2-3; 11 bases line up with TRBD2. The germline V gene encodes CDR1 SGHRS and CDR2 YFSETQ. J was trimmed by 0 bases and V by 2 bases; bases with no gene match: 14. The CDR3 has 20 residues.

The V call is TRBV5-5, the J call TRBJ1-4; D uncertain. CDR3 length: 14 residues. V lost 0 bases and J lost 5, with 8 bases in between. The germline V gene encodes CDR1 SGHKS and CDR2 YYEKEE (reference sequence). CDR3 bases: TGTGCCAGCAGCTTGGACAGATCGAATGAAAAACTGTTTTTT. It specifies CASSLDRSNEKLFF.

This clone was detected only a few times. The chain uses TRBV29-1 and TRBJ1-2; 8 bases line up with TRBD1. Trimming took 1 base from V and 6 from J; bases not matched to a gene: 4. The CDR3 has 13 residues. In germline, CDR1 is SQVTM, CDR2 ANQGSEA. CDR3 region: CSVEARTGNGYTF. As DNA, the CDR3 is TGCAGCGTTGAAGCCCGGACAGGGAATGGCTACACCTTC.

This clone was recorded only once. This chain links TRBV5-6 with TRBJ2-4; TRBD1 is a possible D gene (5 bases). Germline CDR1 is SGHDT and CDR2 is YYEEEE. Trimming left V 1 base short and J 6 bases short, with 20 bases between. This CDR3 has 17 residues. The CDR3 DNA follows: TGTGCCAGCAGCTTGAGGTCAGGGTTCTCCCAGGGAAACATTCAGTACTTC. Translating gives CASSLRSGFSQGNIQYF.

The rearrangement joins TRBV27 to TRBJ2-3, with TRBD1 as a possible D gene (6 bases). This CDR3 is 16 amino acids long. V dropped 6 bases and J dropped 1 base, with 17 bases sitting between them. Per germline, CDR1 MNHEY and CDR2 SMNVEV (reference sequence). The CDR3 spells CASSLRTVEGTDTQYF. DNA of the CDR3: TGTGCCAGCAGCCTAAGGACAGTCGAAGGCACAGATACGCAGTATTTT.

J is TRBJ2-7 and V is TRBV6-5; 14 bases match TRBD2. The length of the CDR3 is 15 residues. With 5 bases clipped from V and 5 bases from J, the junction kept 5 bases outside the gene matches. The V gene's germline CDR1 is MNHEY and CDR2 SVGAGI. CDR3 amino acids: CASSRTSGGINEQYF. The CDR3 DNA follows: TGTGCCAGCAGTCGGACTAGCGGGGGGATAAACGAGCAGTACTTC.

The rearrangement joins TRBV7-2 to TRBJ2-3; 7 positions agree with TRBD2. Unmatched junction bases numbered 1, after V lost 3 bases and J lost 1 base. Germline V gene data show CDR1 as SGHTA and CDR2 as FQGNSA. CDR3 size: 14 residues. The chain's CDR3 is CASSFSGGTDTQYF. The CDR3 nucleotides read TGTGCCAGCAGCTTCAGCGGGGGCACAGATACGCAGTATTTT.

This clone was detected only a few times. The V and J genes are TRBV7-8 and TRBJ1-4, with unresolved D. The germline gives CDR1 SGHVS, CDR2 FQNEAQ. Trimming shortened V by 5 bases and J by 5 bases, and 21 bases separated the two germline ends. The length of the CDR3 is 17 residues. The CDR3 DNA follows: TGTGCCAGCAGCCCCGGTATCCAGTTATGGGAGAATGAAAAACTGTTTTTT. The encoded protein is CASSPGIQLWENEKLFF.

This clone showed up just once. The chain is built from TRBV5-1 and TRBJ1-2, with 9 bases that match TRBD1. The CDR3 length is 18 residues. CDR1 and CDR2 from the germline V gene are SGHRS and YFSETQ. V lost 3 bases, J lost 4 bases, and 16 bases stayed unmatched. CDR3 sequence (DNA): TGCGCCAGCAGCTACACCGGGACAGGGTCCATCACCCGCTATGGCTACACCTTC. This gives the protein CASSYTGTGSITRYGYTF.

The genes are TRBV6-5 and TRBJ2-3; TRBD2 might be the D (7 bases). Trimming pared 0 bases from V and 7 bases from J, leaving 11 bases between. The V gene's germline CDR1 is MNHEY and CDR2 SVGAGI. The CDR3 covers 14 residues. CDR3 nucleotides: TGTGCCAGCAGTTACTCGAGGGGGGGGAATACGCAGTATTTT. Its protein is CASSYSRGGNTQYF.

V gene TRBV29-1 combines with J gene TRBJ1-2; TRBD1 matches 10 bases. Germline V gene sequence: CDR1 SQVTM, CDR2 ANQGSEA. This CDR3 is 14 amino acids long. V trimming: 7 bases; J trimming: 5 bases; junction bases outside the gene matches: 10. The CDR3 spells CSAHKGQGQYGYTF. The DNA of the CDR3 is TGCAGCGCTCATAAGGGACAGGGGCAATATGGCTACACCTTC.

In its sample, this clone was seen a few times. The DNA for the CDR3 is TGTGCCAGCAGCCAATCTACAGGGGTTGGACAGCCCCAGCATTTT. Translating it yields CASSQSTGVGQPQHF. The rearrangement joins TRBV6-1 to TRBJ1-5, with 7 nucleotides matching TRBD1. V was pared by 6 bases and J by 7 bases, with 12 bases of the junction left unmatched. The CDR3 is made up of 15 amino acids. Germline assignment: CDR1 MNHNS and CDR2 SASEGT.

The genes are TRBV5-1 and TRBJ2-2; TRBD1 agrees at 9 bases. The ends lost 6 bases at V and 5 bases at J; junction bases unmatched: 14. The germline gives CDR1 SGHRS, CDR2 YFSETQ. The CDR3 has 17 amino acids. DNA of the CDR3: TGCGCCAGCACCCTTCAGACCGGGACAGGGTATACCGGGGAGCTGTTTTTT. As protein: CASTLQTGTGYTGELFF.

The chain has TRBV27 and TRBJ2-3; a weak D match, TRBD1 (6 bases). Germline V lookup: CDR1 MNHEY, CDR2 SMNVEV (reference sequence). The CDR3 loop spans 15 amino acids. The V end was cut by 3 bases, the J end by 2 bases, with 12 bases between. The CDR3 protein is CASSFRGRNTDTQYF. CDR3 DNA sequence: TGTGCCAGCAGTTTCAGGGGACGGAACACAGATACGCAGTATTTT.

The chain combines TRBV5-4 with TRBJ1-6; 7 bases fit TRBD1. CDR3 length: 17 residues. V shed 4 bases and J 7 bases; nucleotides not matched to a gene: 14. Germline CDR1 reads SGHNT; CDR2 reads YYREEE (reference sequence). The CDR3 region is CASSKGTRQGDNSPLHF. The CDR3 DNA follows: TGTGCCAGCAGCAAAGGTACTAGACAGGGTGACAATTCACCCCTCCACTTT.

V gene TRBV7-2 combines with J gene TRBJ2-2, with 10 positions matching TRBD1. CDR1 and CDR2 from the germline V gene are SGHTA and FQGNSA. The CDR3 is 16 amino acids. Losses at the gene ends were 2 bases for V and 5 bases for J; bases not matched to a gene: 5. CDR3 DNA sequence: TGTGCCAGCAGCTTACGACAGGGGGCGCGAACCGGGGAGCTGTTTTTT. This sequence encodes CASSLRQGARTGELFF.

The J gene is TRBJ1-5, the V gene TRBV7-9, with no clear D. Trimming took 5 bases from V and 7 from J, leaving 18 bases between them. The germline V gene encodes CDR1 SEHNR and CDR2 FQNEAQ (reference sequence). This CDR3 spans 15 amino acids. The CDR3 sequence: CASSPWGAVGQPQHF. DNA for the CDR3: TGTGCCAGCAGCCCCTGGGGAGCCGTCGGACAGCCCCAGCATTTT.

This clone was counted only a few times. The chain links TRBV7-8 to TRBJ1-5, with a weak D call TRBD1 (5 bases). Germline V lookup: CDR1 SGHVS, CDR2 FQNEAQ. This CDR3 has 14 amino acids. Deletions cut 5 bases from V and 5 bases from J, with 13 bases between. The CDR3 DNA is TGTGCCAGCAGCGTCCAGGGATTCGATCAGCCCCAGCATTTT. As protein: CASSVQGFDQPQHF.